The rows below give T cell receptor beta chains drawn from one sample of a study of tumor-infiltrating lymphocytes in oesophageal squamous cell carcinoma. TCRdb independently ran MiXCR on the PCR reads; one entry per CDR3 protein. The table records 10,000 to 15,000 distinct CDR3 sequences, 50% to 60% of them present only once. Sample: esophageal tumor tissue. These receptors all come from a female donor with esophageal squamous cell carcinoma. Each CDR3 is given with its conserved first and last residue. The D gene is left open where the match is weak. A row's size may be missing; if present it is once, few, many or a size class.

j_gene: TRBJ2-1; d_gene: NA; len: 14; v_gene: TRBV7-2; abundance: NA; CDR3aa: CASSLEGSYNEQFF; CDR3nt: TGTGCCAGCAGCTTAGAGGGCAGCTACAATGAGCAGTTCTTC
j_gene: TRBJ2-5; d_gene: NA; len: 15; v_gene: TRBV7-6; abundance: NA; CDR3aa: CASSPGTPYQETQYF; CDR3nt: TGTGCCAGCAGCCCCGGGACACCGTACCAAGAGACCCAGTACTTC
j_gene: TRBJ2-1; d_gene: NA; len: 13; v_gene: TRBV12-3/TRBV12-4; abundance: few; CDR3aa: CASSLGPYNEQFF; CDR3nt: TGTGCCAGCAGTTTGGGGCCATACAATGAGCAGTTCTTC
j_gene: TRBJ2-5; d_gene: NA; len: 13; v_gene: TRBV10-1; abundance: NA; CDR3aa: CATNTGLRETQYF; CDR3nt: TGCGCCACCAATACAGGGTTGCGGGAGACCCAGTACTTC
j_gene: TRBJ1-6; d_gene: TRBD1; len: 15; v_gene: TRBV5-6; abundance: many; CDR3aa: CASSLSTGVFSPLHF; CDR3nt: TGTGCCAGCAGCTTAAGTACAGGGGTGTTCTCACCCCTCCACTTT
j_gene: TRBJ2-7; d_gene: NA; len: 12; v_gene: TRBV6-1; abundance: NA; CDR3aa: CASSEVGYEQYF; CDR3nt: TGTGCCAGCAGTGAAGTAGGCTACGAGCAGTACTTC
j_gene: TRBJ2-4; d_gene: NA; len: 12; v_gene: TRBV7-2; abundance: NA; CDR3aa: CASSLAQGPRNF; CDR3nt: TGTGCCAGCAGCTTAGCCCAAGGGCCCAGGAACTTC
j_gene: TRBJ2-7; d_gene: TRBD2; len: 16; v_gene: TRBV7-8; abundance: NA; CDR3aa: CASSSQSGMYSYEQYF; CDR3nt: TGTGCCAGCAGCTCACAGAGCGGGATGTACTCCTACGAGCAGTACTTC
j_gene: TRBJ2-7; d_gene: TRBD1; len: 11; v_gene: TRBV7-6; abundance: few; CDR3aa: CASSTGGEQYF; CDR3nt: TGTGCCAGCAGCACAGGGGGCGAGCAGTACTTC
j_gene: TRBJ2-1; d_gene: NA; len: 13; v_gene: TRBV7-6; abundance: few; CDR3aa: CASSLARADEQFF; CDR3nt: TGTGCCAGCAGCTTAGCGAGGGCCGATGAGCAGTTCTTC
j_gene: TRBJ1-2; d_gene: NA; len: 15; v_gene: TRBV7-9; abundance: few; CDR3aa: CASSLSGGLNYGYTF; CDR3nt: TGTGCCAGCAGCTTATCGGGGGGCCTTAACTATGGCTACACCTTC
j_gene: TRBJ2-7; d_gene: TRBD2; len: 15; v_gene: TRBV18; abundance: medium-sized; CDR3aa: CASSTGLAGGAEQYF; CDR3nt: TGTGCCAGCTCAACGGGACTAGCGGGAGGTGCCGAGCAGTACTTC
j_gene: TRBJ1-2; d_gene: NA; len: 13; v_gene: TRBV7-6; abundance: few; CDR3aa: CASTNLQGYGYTF; CDR3nt: TGTGCCAGCACCAATCTACAGGGCTATGGCTACACCTTC
j_gene: TRBJ1-4; d_gene: NA; len: 15; v_gene: TRBV28; abundance: NA; CDR3aa: CASSFLWDMDEKLFF; CDR3nt: TGTGCCAGCAGTTTTTTGTGGGACATGGATGAAAAACTGTTTTTT
j_gene: TRBJ2-1; d_gene: NA; len: 14; v_gene: TRBV7-2; abundance: NA; CDR3aa: CANIERTFYNEQFF; CDR3nt: TGTGCCAACATCGAGCGGACCTTCTACAATGAGCAGTTCTTC
j_gene: TRBJ2-5; d_gene: NA; len: 12; v_gene: TRBV7-3; abundance: few; CDR3aa: CASSQGQETQYF; CDR3nt: TGTGCCAGCAGCCAGGGGCAAGAGACCCAGTACTTC
j_gene: TRBJ2-1; d_gene: TRBD2; len: 17; v_gene: TRBV7-2; abundance: few; CDR3aa: CASSSPGGGGVHNEQFF; CDR3nt: TGTGCCAGCAGCTCCCCGGGGGGCGGGGGGGTCCACAATGAGCAGTTCTTC
j_gene: TRBJ2-5; d_gene: NA; len: 9; v_gene: TRBV7-3; abundance: few; CDR3aa: CASYDSQYF; CDR3nt: TGTGCCAGCTATGACTCCCAGTACTTC
j_gene: TRBJ2-2; d_gene: TRBD1; len: 17; v_gene: TRBV11-3; abundance: NA; CDR3aa: CASSSRDRGPNTGELFF; CDR3nt: TGTGCCAGCAGCAGCCGGGACAGGGGGCCAAACACCGGGGAGCTGTTTTTT
j_gene: TRBJ2-5; d_gene: TRBD1; len: 15; v_gene: TRBV11-3; abundance: once; CDR3aa: CASSLGGTAEETQYF; CDR3nt: TGTGCCAGCAGCTTAGGTGGGACAGCCGAAGAGACCCAGTACTTC
j_gene: TRBJ2-5; d_gene: NA; len: 15; v_gene: TRBV6-5; abundance: NA; CDR3aa: CASSLSKGRGETQYF; CDR3nt: TGTGCCAGCAGTCTTAGTAAGGGCCGAGGAGAGACCCAGTACTTC
j_gene: TRBJ2-5; d_gene: NA; len: 13; v_gene: TRBV7-9; abundance: NA; CDR3aa: CASSLPSWETQYF; CDR3nt: TGTGCCAGCAGCTTACCTAGCTGGGAGACCCAGTACTTC
j_gene: TRBJ2-5; d_gene: NA; len: 15; v_gene: TRBV7-3; abundance: NA; CDR3aa: CASSPTPANQETQYF; CDR3nt: TGTGCCAGCAGCCCGACCCCAGCGAACCAAGAGACCCAGTACTTC